This T cell receptor (beta chain) was sequenced during a study of blood T cell repertoires in COVID-19. Assay: immunoSEQ multiplex PCR; the TCRdb copy retains only in-frame clones and omits some. Here the sample spans around 260,000 clones, about 85% being singletons. This CDR3 comprises 14 residues. The trim removed 9 bases at V and 4 bases at J, leaving 8 bases unmatched. Germline-derived CDR1 and CDR2 are LNHDA and SQIVND (reference sequence). The chain joins TRBV19 to TRBJ1-3, with 8 bases matching TRBD1. Sequences were obtained from peripheral blood. The source is a human donor in a cohort sampled during active COVID-19. The CDR3 reads CASRTTGGGNTIYF. CDR3 sequence (DNA): TGTGCCAGCCGAACCACAGGGGGAGGAAACACCATATATTTT. The full variable domain, its missing parts supplied by reference TRBV19 and TRBJ1-3, is DGGITQSPKYLFRKEGQNVTLSCEQNLNHDAMYWYRQDPGQGLRLIYYSQIVNDFQKGDIAEGYSVSREKKESFPLTVTSAQKNPTAFYLCASRTTGGGNTIYFGEGSWLTVV.